In its sample, the clone carrying this TCR beta chain was seen a few times. Its antigen remains unidentified. Sample time point: week 23, last vaccination. Each dose delivered 300 ug of mutant IDH1 20-mer peptide subcutaneously with imiquimod. The CDR3 covers 17 residues. This sample is part of a study of a mutant IDH1 vaccine in newly diagnosed glioma. Profiled with immunoSEQ multiplex PCR; TCRdb holds only in-frame clones, not every one. The table has approximately 35,000 clones, 85% to 90% seen once; the top ten hold approximately 2.4%. Sequences were derived from PBMCs, sampled from a glioma patient whose treatment included an IDH1 peptide vaccine. This receptor was obtained from a man aged 35-49 years with glioma. The gene calls are TRBV21-1 and TRBJ1-2; the D call of TRBD1 is as the table states it, not checked on the DNA. TRBV21-1 has pseudogene status. CDR3 in DNA: TGTGCCAGCAGCAAATCCTTCACACATCCAACTAACTATGGCTACACCTTC. Encoded protein: CASSKSFTHPTNYGYTF.